This TCR beta chain emerged from a study of T cell responses to AZD1222 COVID-19 vaccine. General observations from the study: Reportedly, nearly half the spike-specific TCRs target unmutated variant regions. Among the donors, most were white British and more were female, and clonal diversity was possibly underestimated. There were repertoire samples only from the period after the peak T cell response.

The germline V and J ends were trimmed by 2 bases and 0 bases, with 2 bases remaining between them. CDR1 is SGHVS, CDR2 FNYEAQ, per germline. The CDR3 has 13 amino acids. TCRdb keeps only in-frame clones here, not all; method: immunoSEQ multiplex PCR. The sample includes approximately 65,000 clones, about three quarters of them seen just once. A word on this clone: Its antigen remains unidentified.

This sample comprised peripheral blood, obtained on day 0 of AZD1222 vaccination. The rearrangement joins TRBV7-6 to TRBJ2-1; D uncertain. The receptor was isolated from an adult in good health. The DNA for the CDR3 is TGTGCCAGCAGCTTAAGCTCCTACAATGAGCAGTTCTTC. Amino acids: CASSLSSYNEQFF.